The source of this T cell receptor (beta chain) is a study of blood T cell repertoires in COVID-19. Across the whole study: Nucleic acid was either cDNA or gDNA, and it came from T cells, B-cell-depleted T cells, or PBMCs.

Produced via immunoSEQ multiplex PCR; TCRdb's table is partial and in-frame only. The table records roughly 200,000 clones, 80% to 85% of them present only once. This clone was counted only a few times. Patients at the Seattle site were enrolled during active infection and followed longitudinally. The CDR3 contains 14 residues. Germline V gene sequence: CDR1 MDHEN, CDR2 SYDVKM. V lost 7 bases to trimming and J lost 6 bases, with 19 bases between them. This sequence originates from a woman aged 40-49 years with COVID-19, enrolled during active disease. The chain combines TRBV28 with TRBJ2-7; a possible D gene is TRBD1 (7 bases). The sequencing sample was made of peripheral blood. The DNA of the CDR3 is TGTGCCAGCACTAGGGCGGGACAGACCCCCGAGCAGTACTTC. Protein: CASTRAGQTPEQYF. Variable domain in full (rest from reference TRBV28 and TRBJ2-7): DVKVTQSSRYLVKRTGEKVFLECVQDMDHENMFWYRQDPGLGLRLIYFSYDVKMKEKGDIPEGYSVSREKKERFSLILESASTNQTSMYLCASTRAGQTPEQYFGPGTRLTVT.